Listed here is a single TCR beta chain. Antigen: not known. The CDR3 is made up of 11 amino acids. Looked up from germline, CDR1 is SQVTM and CDR2 is ANQGSEA. Between the trimmed V and J ends, which lost 8 bases and 5 bases, there was a span of 11 bases. The sample comes from a study of post-analysis software for immune sequencing data. The study, taken as a whole, reports: Diversity measured as normalized Chao1 was significantly lower in multiple sclerosis patients than in controls. About five TRBV segments, including TRBV5-6, TRBV5-1 and TRBV20-1, were more frequent in patients than controls.

Tagging with unique molecular identifiers was a feature of the TCR beta cDNA libraries. One entry per CDR3 protein, called by TCRdb with MiXCR from the PCR reads. The profile shows 750,000 to 950,000 distinct CDR3 sequences, approximately 53% of them singletons. Material for sequencing was blood. The TCR comes from a girl under 18 with multiple sclerosis. The gene calls are TRBV29-1 and TRBJ2-3; D uncertain. CDR3 nucleotides: TGCAGCATGCGGACCGGAGATACGCAGTATTTT. As protein: CSMRTGDTQYF.